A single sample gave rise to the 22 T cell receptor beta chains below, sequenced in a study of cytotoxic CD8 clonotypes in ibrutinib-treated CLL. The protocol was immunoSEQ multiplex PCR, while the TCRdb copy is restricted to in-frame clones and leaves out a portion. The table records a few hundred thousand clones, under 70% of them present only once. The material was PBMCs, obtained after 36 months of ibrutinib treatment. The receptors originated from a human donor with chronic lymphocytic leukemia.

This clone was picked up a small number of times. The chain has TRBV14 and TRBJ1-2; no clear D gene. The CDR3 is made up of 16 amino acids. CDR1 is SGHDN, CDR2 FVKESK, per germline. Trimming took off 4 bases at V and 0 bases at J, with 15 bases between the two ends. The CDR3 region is CASSRGEGVPNYGYTF. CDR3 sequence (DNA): TGTGCCAGCAGCCGTGGAGAGGGCGTCCCTAACTATGGCTACACCTTC.

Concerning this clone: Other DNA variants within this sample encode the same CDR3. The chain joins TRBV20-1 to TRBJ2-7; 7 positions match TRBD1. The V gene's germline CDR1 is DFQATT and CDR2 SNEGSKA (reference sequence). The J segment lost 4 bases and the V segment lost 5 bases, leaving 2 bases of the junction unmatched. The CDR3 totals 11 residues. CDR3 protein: CSARDSYEQYF. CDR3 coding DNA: TGCAGTGCTCGGGACAGTTACGAGCAGTACTTC.

CDR3 in amino acids: CASSSRVGGGRKETQYF. The CDR3 nucleotides are TGTGCCAGCAGCTCCAGAGTAGGGGGCGGGAGGAAAGAGACCCAGTACTTC. The chain employs TRBV7-8 and TRBJ2-5; possibly TRBD2 for D (8 bases). The CDR3 has 17 amino acids. From germline, CDR1 is SGHVS and CDR2 FQNEAQ. Between the trimmed V and J ends, which lost 4 bases and 3 bases, there was a span of 21 bases.

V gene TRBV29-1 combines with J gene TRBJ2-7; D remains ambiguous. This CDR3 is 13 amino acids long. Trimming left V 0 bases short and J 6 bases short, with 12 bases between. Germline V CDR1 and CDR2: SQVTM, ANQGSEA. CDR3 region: CSVEDRAALEQYF. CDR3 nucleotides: TGCAGCGTTGAAGATCGCGCCGCTCTCGAGCAGTACTTC.

The CDR3 loop is CASSVGYVWEVSYEQYF. The CDR3 nucleotides read TGTGCCAGCAGCGTAGGCTATGTTTGGGAGGTTTCCTACGAGCAGTACTTC. The chain uses TRBV9 and TRBJ2-7; possibly TRBD2 for D (6 bases). Germline lookup yields CDR1 SGDLS and CDR2 YYNGEE. V was shortened by 0 bases and J by 1 base, with 17 bases between the two germline ends. The length of the CDR3 is 17 residues.

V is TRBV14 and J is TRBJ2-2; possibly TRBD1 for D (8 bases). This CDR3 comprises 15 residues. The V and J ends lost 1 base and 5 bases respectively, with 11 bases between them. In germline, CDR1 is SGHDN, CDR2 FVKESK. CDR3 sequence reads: CASSQVQGGTGELFF. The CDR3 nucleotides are TGTGCCAGCAGCCAAGTACAGGGGGGGACCGGGGAGCTGTTTTTT.

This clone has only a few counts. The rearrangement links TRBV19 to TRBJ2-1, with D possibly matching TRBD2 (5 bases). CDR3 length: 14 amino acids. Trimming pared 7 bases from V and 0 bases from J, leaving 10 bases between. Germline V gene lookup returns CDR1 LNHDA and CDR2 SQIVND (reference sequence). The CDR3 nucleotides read TGTGCCAGTAAAGGACTTCGCTCCTACAATGAGCAGTTCTTC. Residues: CASKGLRSYNEQFF.

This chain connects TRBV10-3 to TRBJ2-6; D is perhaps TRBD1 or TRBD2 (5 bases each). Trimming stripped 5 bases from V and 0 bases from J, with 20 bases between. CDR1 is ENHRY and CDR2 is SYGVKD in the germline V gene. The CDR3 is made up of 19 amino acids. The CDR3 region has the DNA TGTGCCATCAGTCCTAGAGCCGGGGCCGTTGCCTCTGGGGCCAACGTCCTGACTTTC. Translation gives CAISPRAGAVASGANVLTF.

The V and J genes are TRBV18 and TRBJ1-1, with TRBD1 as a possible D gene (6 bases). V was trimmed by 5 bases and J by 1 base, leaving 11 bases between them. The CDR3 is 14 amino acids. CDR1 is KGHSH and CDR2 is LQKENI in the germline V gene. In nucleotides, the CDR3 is TGTGCCAGCTCAAGAGGACAGCCGAACACTGAAGCTTTCTTT. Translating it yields CASSRGQPNTEAFF.

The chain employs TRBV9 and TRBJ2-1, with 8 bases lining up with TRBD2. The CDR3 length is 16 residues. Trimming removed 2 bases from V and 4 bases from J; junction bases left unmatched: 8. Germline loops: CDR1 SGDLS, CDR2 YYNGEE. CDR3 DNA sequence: TGTGCCAGCAGCGTTTCGGGAGGGCCGGTTTACAATGAGCAGTTCTTC. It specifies CASSVSGGPVYNEQFF.

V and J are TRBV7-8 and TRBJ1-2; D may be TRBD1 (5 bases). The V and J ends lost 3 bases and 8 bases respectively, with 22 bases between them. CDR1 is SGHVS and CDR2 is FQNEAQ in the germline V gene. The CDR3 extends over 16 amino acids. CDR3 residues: CASSLGRGRLHIGYTF. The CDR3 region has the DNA TGTGCCAGCAGCTTGGGACGCGGACGACTGCATATAGGCTACACCTTC.

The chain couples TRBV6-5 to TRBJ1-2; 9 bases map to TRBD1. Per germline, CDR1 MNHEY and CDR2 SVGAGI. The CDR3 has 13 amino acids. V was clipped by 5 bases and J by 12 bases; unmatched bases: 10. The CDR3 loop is CASSRPGQGRNTF. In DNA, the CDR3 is TGTGCCAGCAGTAGACCGGGACAGGGAAGAAACACCTTC.

The CDR3 region has the DNA TGCGCCAGCAGCCAAGATAGGGCTAGCGAGCAGTACTTC. Translated, it gives CASSQDRASEQYF. The chain couples TRBV4-1 to TRBJ2-7; the D is unclear. V lost 0 bases to trimming and J lost 6 bases, with 9 bases between them. The CDR3 is 13 amino acids. In germline, CDR1 is MGHRA, CDR2 YSYEKL.

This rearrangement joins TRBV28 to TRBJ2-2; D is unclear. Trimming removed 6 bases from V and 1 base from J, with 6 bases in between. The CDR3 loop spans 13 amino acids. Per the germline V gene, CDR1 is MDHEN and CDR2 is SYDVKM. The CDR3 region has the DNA TGTGCCAGCAGACTTTGGAACACCGGGGAGCTGTTTTTT. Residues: CASRLWNTGELFF.

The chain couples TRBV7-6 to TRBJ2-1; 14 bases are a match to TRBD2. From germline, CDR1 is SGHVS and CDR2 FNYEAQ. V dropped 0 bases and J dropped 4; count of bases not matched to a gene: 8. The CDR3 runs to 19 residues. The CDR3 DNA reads TGTGCCAGCAGCTTAGCTCTCCTGACTAGCGGGGGGGCGTACAATGAGCAGTTCTTC. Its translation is CASSLALLTSGGAYNEQFF.

The CDR3 nucleotides are TGCAGCGTTGGGTTTGCGGGGGGGTTCACAGATACGCAGTATTTT. Protein product: CSVGFAGGFTDTQYF. The chain recombines TRBV29-1 with TRBJ2-3; 9 bases are shared with TRBD2. Germline V gives CDR1 SQVTM, CDR2 ANQGSEA. This CDR3 spans 15 amino acids. Trimming cost V 4 bases and J 2 bases; bases outside gene matches: 7.

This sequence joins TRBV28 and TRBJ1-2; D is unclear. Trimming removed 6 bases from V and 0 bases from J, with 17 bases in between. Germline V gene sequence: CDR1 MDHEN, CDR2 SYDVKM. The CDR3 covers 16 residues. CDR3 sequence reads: CASRRYGQVANYGYTF. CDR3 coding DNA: TGTGCCAGCAGGCGTTACGGGCAGGTCGCTAACTATGGCTACACCTTC.

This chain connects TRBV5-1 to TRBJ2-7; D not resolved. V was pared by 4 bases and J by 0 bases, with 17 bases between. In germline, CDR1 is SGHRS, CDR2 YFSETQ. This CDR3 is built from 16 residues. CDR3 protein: CASSLIGSESSYEQYF. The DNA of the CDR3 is TGCGCCAGCAGCCTAATAGGTTCGGAAAGCTCCTACGAGCAGTACTTC. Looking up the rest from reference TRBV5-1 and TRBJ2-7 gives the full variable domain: KAGVTQTPRYLIKTRGQQVTLSCSPISGHRSVSWYQQTPGQGLQFLFEYFSETQRNKGNFPGRFSGRQFSNSRSEMNVSTLELGDSALYLCASSLIGSESSYEQYFGPGTRLTVT.

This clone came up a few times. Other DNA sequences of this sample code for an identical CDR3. The CDR3: CASSLAGTSYEQYF. For the CDR3, the DNA is TGCGCCAGCAGCTTGGCGGGGACTTCCTACGAGCAGTACTTC. V is TRBV5-1 and J is TRBJ2-7, with a weak D call TRBD2 (6 bases). Germline V gives CDR1 SGHRS, CDR2 YFSETQ. V lost 0 bases and J 1 base, leaving 8 bases between the germline ends. CDR3 length: 14 residues.

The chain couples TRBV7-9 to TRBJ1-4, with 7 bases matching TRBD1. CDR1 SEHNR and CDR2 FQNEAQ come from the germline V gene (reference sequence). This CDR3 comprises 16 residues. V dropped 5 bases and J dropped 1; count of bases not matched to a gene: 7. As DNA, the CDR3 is TGTGCCAGCAGCGCCAGGCGGACAGGAACTAATGAAAAACTGTTTTTT. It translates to CASSARRTGTNEKLFF.

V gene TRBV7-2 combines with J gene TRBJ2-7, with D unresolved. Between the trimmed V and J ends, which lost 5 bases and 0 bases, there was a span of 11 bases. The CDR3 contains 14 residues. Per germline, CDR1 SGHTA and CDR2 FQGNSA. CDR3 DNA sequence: TGTGCCAGCAGCCCTTTAGTGTCCTCCTACGAGCAGTACTTC. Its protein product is CASSPLVSSYEQYF.

The CDR3 DNA sequence: TGTGCCAGCAGTGATGGTAAAGGGGCCCGTGTGCGTGAGCAGTACTTC. This translates into CASSDGKGARVREQYF. The chain joins TRBV2 to TRBJ2-7; tentatively, D is TRBD1 (5 bases). Trimming left V 3 bases short and J 7 bases short, with 22 bases between. The CDR3 length is 16 residues. The germline V gene has CDR1 SNHLY and CDR2 FYNNEI.